Below, 23 T cell receptor beta chains from the same sample are listed, as sequenced in a study of CD8+ T cells in alopecia areata. As the sequencing template, cDNA was produced by extracting RNA and reverse transcribing it. The data were produced by immunoSEQ multiplex PCR, yet TCRdb's version contains in-frame clones alone and is incomplete. The repertoire holds under 150,000 clones, with around four fifths as singletons. Treatment of the sample: oral pan-JAK inhibitor, 5-10 mg twice daily. The sample was CD8+ T cells sorted from blood, taken at week 4, from a patient treated with tofacitinib. The receptor set was obtained from a human donor with alopecia areata.

J is TRBJ2-1 and V is TRBV7-9, with a weak D call TRBD1 (5 bases). The germline CDR1 and CDR2 sequences are SEHNR and FQNEAQ (reference sequence). V lost 5 bases, J lost 5 bases, and 10 bases lay in between. The CDR3 loop spans 13 amino acids. In DNA, the CDR3 is TGTGCCAGCAGCCGTACACAGGACAATGAGCAGTTCTTC. This codes for CASSRTQDNEQFF.

The chain recombines TRBV6-5 with TRBJ2-3; no clear D gene. The CDR3 has 14 amino acids. Looked up from germline, CDR1 is MNHEY and CDR2 is SVGAGI. Between the trimmed V and J ends, which lost 2 bases and 6 bases, there was a span of 12 bases. As DNA, the CDR3 is TGTGCCAGCAGTTACGGTGTGGGCTCGGATACGCAGTATTTT. This codes for CASSYGVGSDTQYF.

This chain connects TRBV7-9 to TRBJ2-5; no clear D gene. Germline CDR1 reads SEHNR; CDR2 reads FQNEAQ (reference sequence). There are 15 residues in the CDR3. The V end lost 1 base, the J end lost 1 base, and 10 bases lay between the germline ends. The CDR3 region is CASSLVRYLQETQYF. CDR3 sequence (DNA): TGTGCCAGCAGCTTAGTGCGGTATCTCCAAGAGACCCAGTACTTC.

The chain recombines TRBV7-8 with TRBJ2-1; D is ambiguous. The germline V and J ends were trimmed by 5 bases and 2 bases, with 13 bases remaining between them. The CDR3 contains 15 residues. From germline, CDR1 is SGHVS and CDR2 FQNEAQ. CDR3 nucleotides: TGTGCCAGCAGCCCAAGTCGATGGCCCTACAATGAGCAGTTCTTC. Its protein product is CASSPSRWPYNEQFF.

The chain carries TRBV5-1 and TRBJ2-7; D is undetermined. Trimming took off 0 bases at V and 2 bases at J, with 9 bases between the two ends. The CDR3 contains 14 residues. In germline, CDR1 is SGHRS, CDR2 YFSETQ. The CDR3: CASSLAARTYEQYF. CDR3 nucleotides: TGCGCCAGCAGCTTGGCCGCTAGGACCTACGAGCAGTACTTC.

The rearrangement links TRBV13 to TRBJ2-3, with 9 nucleotides matching TRBD2. Germline CDR1 and CDR2: PRHDT and FYEKMQ (reference sequence). After removal of 5 bases from V and 2 bases from J, the junction contained 8 bases not matched to a gene. The CDR3 sequence is 16 residues long. CDR3 sequence (DNA): TGTGCCAGCAGCCCGAACCGCGGGGGGGCCACAGATACGCAGTATTTT. It specifies CASSPNRGGATDTQYF.

V is TRBV5-6 and J is TRBJ2-2; D remains ambiguous. V gave up 0 bases and J gave up 1 base, with 4 bases separating them. Germline V gene sequence: CDR1 SGHDT, CDR2 YYEEEE. The CDR3 totals 14 residues. CDR3 region: CASSLAGNTGELFF. In DNA form, the CDR3 reads TGTGCCAGCAGCTTGGCGGGGAACACCGGGGAGCTGTTTTTT.

The V and J genes are TRBV5-1 and TRBJ1-2; 8 positions match TRBD1. In germline, CDR1 is SGHRS, CDR2 YFSETQ. V lost 3 bases to trimming and J lost 6 bases; unmatched junction nucleotides: 7. CDR3 length equals 14 residues. DNA for the CDR3: TGCGCCAGCAGCTCCAGACAGGGGTCTGATGGCTACACCTTC. Its protein product is CASSSRQGSDGYTF.

The CDR3 DNA sequence: TGTGCCAGCAGGCTACAGATGAACACTGAAGCTTTCTTT. Amino acid sequence: CASRLQMNTEAFF. The chain joins TRBV6-5 to TRBJ1-1, with unresolved D. This CDR3 comprises 13 residues. CDR1 and CDR2 from the germline V gene are MNHEY and SVGAGI. V lost 6 bases to trimming and J lost 0 bases, with 8 bases between them.

The chain uses TRBV2 and TRBJ1-6, with unresolved D. Trimming took 4 bases from V and 7 from J, leaving 11 bases between them. The V gene's germline CDR1 is SNHLY and CDR2 FYNNEI. CDR3 length equals 14 residues. The CDR3 spells CASSASSGNSPLHF. The CDR3 nucleotides read TGTGCCAGCAGTGCATCGTCTGGAAATTCACCCCTCCACTTT.

This chain links TRBV10-3 with TRBJ2-1, with 10 bases matching TRBD2. The germline CDR1 and CDR2 sequences are ENHRY and SYGVKD. V lost 8 bases and J lost 5; bases outside the gene matches: 3. The CDR3 loop spans 13 amino acids. The CDR3: CAILGTSDNEQFF. The CDR3 DNA follows: TGTGCCATCCTAGGGACTAGCGACAATGAGCAGTTCTTC.

This chain links TRBV29-1 with TRBJ2-7; a possible D gene is TRBD1 (6 bases). This CDR3 is built from 11 residues. Germline V gene data show CDR1 as SQVTM and CDR2 as ANQGSEA. V dropped 6 bases and J dropped 5 bases, with 11 bases sitting between them. The DNA for the CDR3 is TGCAGCGTCGGACAGACGGACGAGCAGTACTTC. It encodes CSVGQTDEQYF.

CDR3 residues: CASSPPTSGERDTQYF. CDR3 DNA: TGTGCCAGCAGCCCCCCCACTAGCGGGGAACGAGATACGCAGTATTTT. The V and J genes are TRBV7-9 and TRBJ2-3; TRBD2 agrees at 10 bases. V dropped 5 bases and J dropped 5; count of bases not matched to a gene: 10. Germline CDR1 and CDR2: SEHNR and FQNEAQ (reference sequence). This CDR3 comprises 16 residues. Filled out from reference TRBV7-9 and TRBJ2-3, the complete variable domain reads DTGVSQNPRHKITKRGQNVTFRCDPISEHNRLYWYRQTLGQGPEFLTYFQNEAQLEKSRLLSDRFSAERPKGSFSTLEIQRTEQGDSAMYLCASSPPTSGERDTQYFGPGTRLTVL.

This chain connects TRBV11-2 to TRBJ2-3; 7 nucleotides align to TRBD2. The V gene end was trimmed by 8 bases and the J gene end by 4 bases; junction bases not matched to a gene: 3. Germline V CDR1 and CDR2: SGHAT, FQNNGV. The CDR3 is made up of 12 amino acids. The DNA for the CDR3 is TGTGCCAGCTTTGGGAGGGCAGATACGCAGTATTTT. This encodes CASFGRADTQYF.

The V and J genes are TRBV4-2 and TRBJ2-3; D is perhaps TRBD1 (5 bases). Germline CDR1 LGHNA, CDR2 YNFKEQ. Trimming removed 3 bases at V and 0 bases at J, with 13 bases between. The CDR3 is 16 amino acids. The DNA for the CDR3 is TGTGCCAGCAGCCATCCGGCAGGGCAAAGCACAGATACGCAGTATTTT. This translates into CASSHPAGQSTDTQYF.

The V gene is TRBV4-1, the J gene TRBJ2-7, with D possibly being TRBD1 (5 bases). Trimming took 4 bases from V and 2 from J, leaving 9 bases between them. This CDR3 is 13 amino acids long. Germline V gene sequence: CDR1 MGHRA, CDR2 YSYEKL. The CDR3 region has the DNA TGCGCCAGCAGCCCCCGACAGACCTACGAGCAGTACTTC. Protein sequence: CASSPRQTYEQYF.

The chain is built from TRBV30 and TRBJ2-7; a possible D gene is TRBD1 (6 bases). Germline V gives CDR1 GTSNPN, CDR2 SVGIG (reference sequence). The CDR3 is made up of 11 amino acids. V lost 8 bases and J lost 7, with 15 bases in between. The CDR3 bases are TGTGCCGGTCAGGGGTTGGGAGAGCAGTACTTC. Its protein product is CAGQGLGEQYF.

This sequence joins TRBV7-9 and TRBJ1-2; 11 bases align to TRBD1. Trimming at V came to 1 base and at J to 5 bases, leaving 3 bases not matched to a gene. CDR3 length: 15 amino acids. Germline CDR1 SEHNR, CDR2 FQNEAQ (reference sequence). The CDR3 region has the DNA TGTGCCAGCAGCTTAGGGACAGGGGGCGTATATGGCTACACCTTC. It codes for CASSLGTGGVYGYTF.

The chain couples TRBV4-3 to TRBJ2-7; 8 bases agree with TRBD1. Trimming took 0 bases from V and 2 from J; bases not matched to a gene: 6. CDR1 and CDR2 (germline): LGHNA, YSLEER. The CDR3 sequence is 16 residues long. The CDR3: CASSQEWGQVTYEQYF. CDR3 DNA: TGCGCCAGCAGCCAAGAATGGGGACAGGTAACCTACGAGCAGTACTTC.

This CDR3 reads CASSLQPPYGYTF. The CDR3 DNA is TGTGCCAGTAGCTTACAGCCACCCTATGGCTACACCTTC. The chain has TRBV19 and TRBJ1-2; D is undetermined. The germline gives CDR1 LNHDA, CDR2 SQIVND (reference sequence). The CDR3 is 13 amino acids. V lost 6 bases to trimming and J lost 4 bases, with 12 bases between them.

The chain uses TRBV19 and TRBJ1-5, with 10 nucleotides matching TRBD1. CDR1 and CDR2 (germline): LNHDA, SQIVND (reference sequence). V lost 5 bases and J lost 0; bases outside the gene matches: 16. The CDR3 length is 20 residues. DNA for the CDR3: TGTGCCAGTAGTCCCCAAAGACCGGGACAGGGGACCTATAGCAATCAGCCCCAGCATTTT. As protein: CASSPQRPGQGTYSNQPQHF. Full variable domain (missing parts from reference TRBV19 and TRBJ1-5): DGGITQSPKYLFRKEGQNVTLSCEQNLNHDAMYWYRQDPGQGLRLIYYSQIVNDFQKGDIAEGYSVSREKKESFPLTVTSAQKNPTAFYLCASSPQRPGQGTYSNQPQHFGDGTRLSIL.

V and J are TRBV13 and TRBJ2-1; TRBD2 agrees at 10 bases. The CDR3 runs to 16 residues. Germline V gene sequence: CDR1 PRHDT, CDR2 FYEKMQ (reference sequence). The V segment lost 2 bases and the J segment 4 bases; nucleotides outside the gene matches: 5. The CDR3 loop reads CASSLLSSGGYNEQFF. The CDR3 region has the DNA TGTGCCAGCAGCTTATTGTCTAGCGGGGGATACAATGAGCAGTTCTTC.

The rearrangement joins TRBV19 to TRBJ2-2; no firm D call. The V and J ends lost 4 bases and 0 bases respectively, with 6 bases between them. The CDR3 has 14 amino acids. Per the germline V gene, CDR1 is LNHDA and CDR2 is SQIVND (reference sequence). DNA for the CDR3: TGTGCCAGTAGTACGGACGCGAACACCGGGGAGCTGTTTTTT. It codes for CASSTDANTGELFF.